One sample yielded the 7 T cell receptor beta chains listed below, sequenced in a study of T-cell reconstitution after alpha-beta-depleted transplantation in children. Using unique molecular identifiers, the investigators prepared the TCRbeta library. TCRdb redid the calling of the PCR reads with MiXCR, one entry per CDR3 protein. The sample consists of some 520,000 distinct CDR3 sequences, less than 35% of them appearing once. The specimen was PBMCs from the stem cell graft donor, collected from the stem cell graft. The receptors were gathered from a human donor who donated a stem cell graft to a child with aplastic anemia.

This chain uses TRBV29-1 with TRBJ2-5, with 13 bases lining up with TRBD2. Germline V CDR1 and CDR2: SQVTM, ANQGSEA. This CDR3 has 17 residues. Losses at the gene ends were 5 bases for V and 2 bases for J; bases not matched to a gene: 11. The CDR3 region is CSVTGLAGVARQETQYF. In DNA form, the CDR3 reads TGCAGCGTTACCGGACTAGCGGGAGTGGCAAGACAAGAGACCCAGTACTTC.

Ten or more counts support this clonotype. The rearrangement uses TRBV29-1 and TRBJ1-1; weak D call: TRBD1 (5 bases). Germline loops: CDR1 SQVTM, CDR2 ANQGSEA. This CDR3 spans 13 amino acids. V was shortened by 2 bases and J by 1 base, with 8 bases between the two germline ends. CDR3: CSVERQTNTEAFF. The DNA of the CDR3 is TGCAGCGTTGAACGACAGACGAACACTGAAGCTTTCTTT.

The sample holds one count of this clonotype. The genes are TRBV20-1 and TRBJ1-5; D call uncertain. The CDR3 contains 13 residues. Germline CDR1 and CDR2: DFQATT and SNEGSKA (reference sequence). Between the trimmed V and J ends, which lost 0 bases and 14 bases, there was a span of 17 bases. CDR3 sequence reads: CSARDYIGEGEHF. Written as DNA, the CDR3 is TGCAGTGCTAGAGATTATATCGGGGAGGGCGAGCATTTT.

The CDR3: CATSERQSYGYTF. In DNA form, the CDR3 reads TGTGCCACCAGTGAGAGACAGTCCTATGGCTACACCTTC. The chain carries TRBV24-1 and TRBJ1-2; D might be TRBD1 (5 bases). The CDR3 length is 13 residues. From germline, CDR1 is KGHDR and CDR2 SFDVKD. The V and J ends lost 4 bases and 4 bases respectively, with 9 bases between them.

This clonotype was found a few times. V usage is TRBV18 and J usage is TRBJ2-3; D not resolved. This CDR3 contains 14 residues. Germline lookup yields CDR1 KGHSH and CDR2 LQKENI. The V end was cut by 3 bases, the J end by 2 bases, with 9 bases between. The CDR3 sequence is CASSPNSLTDTQYF. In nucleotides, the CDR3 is TGTGCCAGCTCACCTAACAGCCTCACAGATACGCAGTATTTT.

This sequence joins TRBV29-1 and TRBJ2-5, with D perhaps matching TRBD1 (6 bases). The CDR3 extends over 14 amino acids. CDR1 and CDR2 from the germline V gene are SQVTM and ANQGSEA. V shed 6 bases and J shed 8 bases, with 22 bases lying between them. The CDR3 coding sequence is TGCAGCGTCCAAACAGGGTCAACAGTCTATACCCAGTACTTC. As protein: CSVQTGSTVYTQYF.

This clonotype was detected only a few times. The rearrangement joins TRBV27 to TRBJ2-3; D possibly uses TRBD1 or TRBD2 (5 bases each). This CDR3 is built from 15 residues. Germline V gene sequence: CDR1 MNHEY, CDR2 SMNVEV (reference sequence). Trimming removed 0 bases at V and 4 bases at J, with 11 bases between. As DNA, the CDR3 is TGTGCCAGCAGTTTATCAGGACGAGGGGCAGATACGCAGTATTTT. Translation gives CASSLSGRGADTQYF.